This T cell receptor (beta chain) was identified in a study of cytomegalovirus exposure and HLA in healthy donors. Findings and caveats of the study: Certain indistinguishable V segments, among them TRBV6-2 and TRBV6-3, were excluded. By a later analysis, the bulk of CMV-associated TCR beta chains appeared HLA-restricted.

Primers included in the PCR were 60 Vbeta and 13 Jbeta primers. The method was immunoSEQ multiplex PCR; TCRdb's version includes in-frame clones alone and lacks a portion of them. This table holds roughly 200,000 clones, more than 65% found once. On this clone itself: Its target is unknown.

The V gene lost 8 bases and the J gene lost 6 bases, with 13 bases spanning the gap. This CDR3 has 12 residues. Germline V gene lookup returns CDR1 LNHNV and CDR2 YYDKDF (reference sequence). The sequenced sample was PBMCs. The receptor was isolated from a man in his late teens or twenties in good health and CMV-seronegative. The gene calls are TRBV15 and TRBJ1-1; D not certain. CDR3 coding DNA: TGTGCCACCTCGTCCGGGATGCCTGAAGCTTTCTTT. This encodes CATSSGMPEAFF. Full variable domain (remainder filled in from reference TRBV15 and TRBJ1-1): DAMVIQNPRYQVTQFGKPVTLSCSQTLNHNVMYWYQQKSSQAPKLLFHYYDKDFNNEADTPDNFQSRRPNTSFCFLDIRSPGLGDTAMYLCATSSGMPEAFFGQGTRLTVV.